These 21 T cell receptor beta chains originate from one sample sequenced in a study of low-dose radiotherapy and immunotherapy resistance in tumors. Time point described: after trial treatment. Treatment defined: LDRT plus nivolumab, ipilimumab, low-dose cyclophosphamide and aspirin (RACIN trial). Covering alpha and beta chains, TRAV- and TRBV-specific primers were used for the first-strand cDNA. A roughly 20-cycle PCR with a constant-region primer and V-primer adapter amplified TCRs. TCRdb reanalysed the reads using MiXCR and keeps one entry per CDR3 protein. The sample yields around 80,000 distinct CDR3 sequences, around 17% seen once. The starting material was PBMCs, obtained after low-dose radiotherapy plus immunotherapy. The receptors were gathered from a male donor with prostate cancer.

This clonotype is categorized as medium-sized. This rearrangement joins TRBV3-1 to TRBJ2-1; 11 bases match TRBD2. The CDR3 spans 13 residues. The germline V gene encodes CDR1 LGHDT and CDR2 YNNKEL (reference sequence). Trimming cost V 7 bases and J 9 bases; bases outside gene matches: 5. The CDR3, as DNA: TGTGCCAGCACCACTAGCGGGAGTTCTGAGCAGTTCTTC. This translates into CASTTSGSSEQFF.

This clonotype appeared many times. The CDR3 sequence is CASSQDLNRGRGGVIQYF. The CDR3 DNA reads as TGCGCCAGCAGCCAAGATCTTAACAGGGGGCGCGGCGGAGTGATCCAGTACTTC. The chain is built from TRBV4-1 and TRBJ2-5, with 9 bases aligning to TRBD1. Trimming took 0 bases from V and 10 from J; bases not matched to a gene: 18. In germline, CDR1 is MGHRA, CDR2 YSYEKL. This CDR3 has 18 residues.

This clonotype occurred many times. Here the CDR3 reads CASSVGSSGRALGEQFF. The CDR3 bases are TGTGCCAGCAGTGTAGGGTCTAGCGGGAGGGCCCTAGGTGAGCAGTTCTTC. The J gene is TRBJ2-1, the V gene TRBV2, with 12 positions matching TRBD2. Germline V lookup: CDR1 SNHLY, CDR2 FYNNEI. V dropped 4 bases and J dropped 9; count of bases not matched to a gene: 13. This CDR3 region has 17 residues.

Many counts were recorded for this clonotype. The chain is built from TRBV4-3 and TRBJ1-1, with D perhaps matching TRBD1 (5 bases). The CDR3 extends over 15 amino acids. Germline values: CDR1 LGHNA, CDR2 YSLEER. Trimming stripped 2 bases from V and 1 base from J, with 11 bases between. As DNA, the CDR3 is TGCGCCAGCAGCCAATTCGCAGGGAAGAACACTGAAGCTTTCTTT. Translation gives CASSQFAGKNTEAFF.

The J gene is TRBJ2-1, the V gene TRBV10-3, with D possibly being TRBD2 (7 bases). The germline gives CDR1 ENHRY, CDR2 SYGVKD. With 10 bases removed from V and 6 bases from J, the gap between germline ends came to 19 bases. CDR3 size: 14 residues. The CDR3 region is CATGLAAQGNEQFF. CDR3 sequence (DNA): TGTGCCACCGGCCTAGCGGCACAGGGCAATGAGCAGTTCTTC.

This clonotype was seen only a few times. Given a far larger clone just one base away, this is likely a sequencing read error. The chain couples TRBV28 to TRBJ2-5; 11 positions match TRBD2. The germline gives CDR1 MDHEN, CDR2 SYDVKM. This CDR3 region has 15 residues. The V and J ends lost 7 bases and 11 bases, in that order; junction bases with no gene match: 15. Here the CDR3 DNA reads TGTGCCAGCACTCAACTAGCGGGAGCATTCTATGAGCAGTACTTC. Translating it yields CASTQLAGAFYEQYF.

There are many counts of this clonotype. The rearrangement uses TRBV12-3 or TRBV12-4 and TRBJ2-5; D is perhaps TRBD1 (7 bases). V shed 5 bases and J shed 5 bases, with 18 bases lying between them. The CDR3 consists of 15 residues. DNA of the CDR3: TGTGCCAGCAGTGTGGGACTTAGGGGGCGGGAGACCCAGTACTTC. This gives the protein CASSVGLRGRETQYF.

This clonotype was counted between two and nine times. This sequence joins TRBV28 and TRBJ2-2; D is uncertain. The CDR3 contains 13 residues. Germline loops: CDR1 MDHEN, CDR2 SYDVKM. V lost 9 bases and J lost 4, with 12 bases in between. This CDR3 reads CASAPWGTGELFF. The CDR3 bases are TGTGCCAGTGCACCCTGGGGCACCGGGGAGCTGTTTTTT.

The gene calls are TRBV28 and TRBJ2-1, with a weak D call TRBD1 (6 bases). The CDR3 loop spans 16 amino acids. The V and J ends lost 1 base and 7 bases respectively, with 17 bases between them. Germline lookup yields CDR1 MDHEN and CDR2 SYDVKM. CDR3 in amino acids: CASSLSPRQVGNEQFF. The CDR3, as DNA: TGTGCCAGCAGTTTATCCCCTCGACAGGTGGGGAATGAGCAGTTCTTC.

This clonotype was found many times. At one boundary the junction diverges from the germline segment, which might be a read error. This sequence joins TRBV5-1 and TRBJ1-1, with a weak D call TRBD1 (5 bases). The germline gives CDR1 SGHRS, CDR2 YFSETQ. This CDR3 is built from 13 residues. CDR3 coding DNA: TGTGCCAGCAGCTCTGGACAGAACACTGAAGCTTTCTTT. It encodes CASSSGQNTEAFF.

This clonotype was observed many times. The chain combines TRBV29-1 with TRBJ2-1; weak D call: TRBD2 (6 bases). Germline loops: CDR1 SQVTM, CDR2 ANQGSEA. The V gene lost 1 base and the J gene lost 3 bases, with 10 bases spanning the gap. This CDR3 has 14 amino acids. CDR3 amino acids: CSVEGRGDYNEQFF. The CDR3 DNA reads as TGCAGCGTTGAAGGTCGCGGGGACTACAATGAGCAGTTCTTC.

This sequence joins TRBV27 and TRBJ2-6; D not certain. The CDR3 has 14 amino acids. Trimming pared 6 bases from V and 1 base from J, leaving 7 bases between. Germline V lookup: CDR1 MNHEY, CDR2 SMNVEV (reference sequence). The CDR3 bases are TGTGCCAGCAGCCCGGAATCTGGGGCCAACGTCCTGACTTTC. Translation gives CASSPESGANVLTF.

This clonotype was recorded many times. The chain is built from TRBV6-2 or TRBV6-3 and TRBJ1-5; D possibly corresponds to TRBD1 (5 bases). Deletions cut 3 bases from V and 0 bases from J, with 27 bases between. This CDR3 region has 21 residues. Germline-derived CDR1 and CDR2 are MNHEY and SVGEGT. Here the CDR3 reads CASSYMVDFWTPSHSNQPQHF. In DNA form, the CDR3 reads TGTGCCAGCAGTTATATGGTCGATTTCTGGACACCCTCCCATAGCAATCAGCCCCAGCATTTT.

The rearrangement links TRBV5-5 to TRBJ2-3; the match to TRBD2 covers 9 bases. The CDR3 spans 16 residues. Germline loops: CDR1 SGHKS, CDR2 YYEKEE (reference sequence). J was trimmed by 8 bases and V by 6 bases; bases with no gene match: 16. The CDR3 loop is CASKPGLASGDGTQYF. CDR3 DNA: TGTGCCAGCAAACCGGGACTAGCATCCGGGGACGGTACGCAGTATTTT.

This clonotype was recorded many times. The chain joins TRBV29-1 to TRBJ2-7, with TRBD1 identical over 9 bases. From germline, CDR1 is SQVTM and CDR2 ANQGSEA. The ends lost 5 bases at V and 5 bases at J; junction bases unmatched: 4. This CDR3 is built from 12 residues. DNA for the CDR3: TGCAGCGTTACAGGGGGCGGGGACGAGCAGTACTTC. Translation gives CSVTGGGDEQYF.

This clonotype occurred many times. This chain uses TRBV6-5 with TRBJ2-1; TRBD2 agrees at 13 bases. CDR3 length equals 16 residues. V lost 6 bases and J lost 3; bases outside the gene matches: 5. CDR1 and CDR2 from the germline V gene are MNHEY and SVGAGI. In DNA, the CDR3 is TGTGCCAGCAGGGTCAGACTAGCGGGAGGCTACAATGAGCAGTTCTTC. As protein: CASRVRLAGGYNEQFF.

This clonotype was seen repeatedly, ten times or more. The chain links TRBV7-2 to TRBJ2-3, with D perhaps given as TRBD1 or TRBD2 (5 bases each). This CDR3 comprises 14 residues. Trimming took off 5 bases at V and 2 bases at J, with 11 bases between the two ends. CDR1 is SGHTA and CDR2 is FQGNSA in the germline V gene. Here the CDR3 DNA reads TGTGCCAGCAGCCAGGGACGGAACACAGATACGCAGTATTTT. Translated: CASSQGRNTDTQYF.

The chain is built from TRBV6-2 or TRBV6-3 and TRBJ2-7; TRBD2 is a possible D gene (6 bases). Trimming cost V 5 bases and J 3 bases, with 8 bases left between them. The CDR3 length is 12 residues. Germline CDR1 is MNHEY and CDR2 is SVGEGT. In DNA form, the CDR3 reads TGTGCCAGCAGTGGGGACTTCTACGAGCAGTACTTC. Its protein product is CASSGDFYEQYF.

This clonotype has ten or more counts. This chain uses TRBV9 with TRBJ2-1; 9 positions agree with TRBD2. The CDR3 is made up of 20 amino acids. V shed 4 bases, J shed 0 bases, and the junction held 17 bases outside the gene matches. The germline gives CDR1 SGDLS, CDR2 YYNGEE. The CDR3 spells CASSPRRVAGEPSSYNEQFF. The CDR3 DNA is TGTGCCAGCAGCCCCCGTCGGGTAGCGGGAGAGCCGAGCTCCTACAATGAGCAGTTCTTC.

This clonotype occurred a few times. This chain links TRBV4-1 with TRBJ2-1; no reliable D call. The germline V gene encodes CDR1 MGHRA and CDR2 YSYEKL. V shed 1 base and J shed 15 bases, with 22 bases lying between them. The CDR3 consists of 15 residues. Here the CDR3 DNA reads TGCGCCAGCAGCCAAGCCGGGCCCCTCTCGAAGAAACGGTTCTTC. This translates into CASSQAGPLSKKRFF.

The sample holds many counts of this clonotype. V is TRBV7-2 and J is TRBJ2-2; D is unclear. Germline CDR1 SGHTA, CDR2 FQGNSA. This CDR3 region has 13 residues. The ends were cut back, 4 bases at V and 6 bases at J, with 9 bases in the middle. DNA of the CDR3: TGTGCCAGCAGCTCCCTAAGCGCCGGGGAGCTGTTTTTT. Its translation is CASSSLSAGELFF.